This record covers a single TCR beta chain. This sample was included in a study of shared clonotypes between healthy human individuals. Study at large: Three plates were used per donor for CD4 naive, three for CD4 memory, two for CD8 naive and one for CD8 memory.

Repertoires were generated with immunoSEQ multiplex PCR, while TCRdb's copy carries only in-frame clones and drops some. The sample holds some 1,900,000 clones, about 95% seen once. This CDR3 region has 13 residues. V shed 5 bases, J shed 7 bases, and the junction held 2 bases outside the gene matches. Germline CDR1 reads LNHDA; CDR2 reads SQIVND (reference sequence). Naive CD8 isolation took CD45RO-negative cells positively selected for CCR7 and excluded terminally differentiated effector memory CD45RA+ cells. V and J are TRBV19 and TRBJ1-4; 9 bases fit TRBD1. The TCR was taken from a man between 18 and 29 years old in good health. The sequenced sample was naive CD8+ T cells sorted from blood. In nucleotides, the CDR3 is TGTGCCAGTAGTGGACAGGGGATTGAAAAACTGTTTTTT. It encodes CASSGQGIEKLFF.